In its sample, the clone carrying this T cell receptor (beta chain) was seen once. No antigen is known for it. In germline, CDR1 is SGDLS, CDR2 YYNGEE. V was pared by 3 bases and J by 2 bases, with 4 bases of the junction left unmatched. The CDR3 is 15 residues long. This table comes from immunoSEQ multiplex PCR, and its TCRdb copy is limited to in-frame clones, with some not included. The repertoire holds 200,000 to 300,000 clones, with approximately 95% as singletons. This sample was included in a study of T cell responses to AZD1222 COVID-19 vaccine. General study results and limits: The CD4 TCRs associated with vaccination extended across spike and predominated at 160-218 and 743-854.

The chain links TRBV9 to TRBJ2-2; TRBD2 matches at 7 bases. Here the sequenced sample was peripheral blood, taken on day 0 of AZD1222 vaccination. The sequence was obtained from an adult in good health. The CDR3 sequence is CASSAGGINTGELFF. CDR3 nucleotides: TGTGCCAGCAGCGCCGGGGGGATTAACACCGGGGAGCTGTTTTTT.